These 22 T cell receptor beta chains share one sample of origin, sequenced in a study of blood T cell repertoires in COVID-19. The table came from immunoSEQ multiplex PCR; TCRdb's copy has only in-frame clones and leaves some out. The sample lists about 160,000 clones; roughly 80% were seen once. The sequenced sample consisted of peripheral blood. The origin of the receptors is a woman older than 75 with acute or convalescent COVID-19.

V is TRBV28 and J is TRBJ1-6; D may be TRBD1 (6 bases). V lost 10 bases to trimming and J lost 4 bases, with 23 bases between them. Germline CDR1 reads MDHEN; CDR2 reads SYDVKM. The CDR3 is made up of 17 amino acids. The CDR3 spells CATRYWARGNYNSPLHF. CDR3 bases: TGTGCCACCAGGTATTGGGCCAGGGGAAATTATAATTCACCCCTCCACTTT.

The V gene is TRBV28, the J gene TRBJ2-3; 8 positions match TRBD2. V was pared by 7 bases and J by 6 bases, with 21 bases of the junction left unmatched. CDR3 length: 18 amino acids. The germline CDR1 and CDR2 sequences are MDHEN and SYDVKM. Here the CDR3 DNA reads TGTGCCAGCAACTACCCTATTTCTAGCGGGCGGGACACGGATACGCAGTATTTT. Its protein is CASNYPISSGRDTDTQYF. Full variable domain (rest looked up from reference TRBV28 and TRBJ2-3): DVKVTQSSRYLVKRTGEKVFLECVQDMDHENMFWYRQDPGLGLRLIYFSYDVKMKEKGDIPEGYSVSREKKERFSLILESASTNQTSMYLCASNYPISSGRDTDTQYFGPGTRLTVL.

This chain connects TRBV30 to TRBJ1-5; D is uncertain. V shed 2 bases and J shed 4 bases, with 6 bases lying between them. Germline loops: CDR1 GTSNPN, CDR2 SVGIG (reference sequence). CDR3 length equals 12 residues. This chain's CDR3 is CAWSSYNQPQHF. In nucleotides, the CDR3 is TGTGCCTGGAGTTCCTATAATCAGCCCCAGCATTTT.

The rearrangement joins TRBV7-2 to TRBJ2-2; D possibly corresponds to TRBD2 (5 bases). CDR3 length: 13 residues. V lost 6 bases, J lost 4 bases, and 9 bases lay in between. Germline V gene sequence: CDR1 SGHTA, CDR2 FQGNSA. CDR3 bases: TGTGCCAGCAGGCTACGGGGCACCGGGGAGCTGTTTTTT. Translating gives CASRLRGTGELFF.

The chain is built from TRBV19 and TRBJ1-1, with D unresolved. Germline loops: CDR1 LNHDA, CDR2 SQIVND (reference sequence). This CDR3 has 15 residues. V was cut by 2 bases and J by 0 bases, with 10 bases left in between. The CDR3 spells CASSITAVMNTEAFF. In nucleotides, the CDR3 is TGTGCCAGTAGTATAACCGCAGTTATGAACACTGAAGCTTTCTTT.

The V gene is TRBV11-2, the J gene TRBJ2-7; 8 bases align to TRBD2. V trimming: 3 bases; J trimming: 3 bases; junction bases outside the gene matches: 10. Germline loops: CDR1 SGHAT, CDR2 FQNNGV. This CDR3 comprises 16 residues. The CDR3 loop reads CASSFLLGGRSYEQYF. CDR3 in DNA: TGTGCCAGCAGCTTCCTCCTAGGCGGGAGGAGCTACGAGCAGTACTTC. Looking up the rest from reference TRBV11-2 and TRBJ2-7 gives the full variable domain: EAGVAQSPRYKIIEKRQSVAFWCNPISGHATLYWYQQILGQGPKLLIQFQNNGVVDDSQLPKDRFSAERLKGVDSTLKIQPAKLEDSAVYLCASSFLLGGRSYEQYFGPGTRLTVT.

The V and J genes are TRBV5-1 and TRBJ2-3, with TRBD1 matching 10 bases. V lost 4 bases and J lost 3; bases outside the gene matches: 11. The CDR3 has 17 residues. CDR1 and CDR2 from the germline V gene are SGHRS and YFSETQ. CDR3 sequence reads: CASSAVGGQGITDTQYF. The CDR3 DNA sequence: TGCGCCAGCAGCGCCGTAGGGGGACAGGGGATAACAGATACGCAGTATTTT.

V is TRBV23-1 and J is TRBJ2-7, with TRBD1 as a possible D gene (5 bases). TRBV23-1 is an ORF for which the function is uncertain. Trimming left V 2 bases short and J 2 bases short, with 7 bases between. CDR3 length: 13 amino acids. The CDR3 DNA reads TGCGCCAGCAGTCAAAGGGGAACCTACGAGCAGTACTTC. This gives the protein CASSQRGTYEQYF.

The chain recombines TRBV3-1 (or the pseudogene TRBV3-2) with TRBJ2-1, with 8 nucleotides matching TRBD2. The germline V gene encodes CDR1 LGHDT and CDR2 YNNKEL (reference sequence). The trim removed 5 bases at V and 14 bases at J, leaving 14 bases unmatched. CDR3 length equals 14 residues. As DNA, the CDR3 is TGTGCCAGCAGCAAGGGCCCCGGCGGGAGGTACGAGTTCTTC. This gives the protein CASSKGPGGRYEFF.

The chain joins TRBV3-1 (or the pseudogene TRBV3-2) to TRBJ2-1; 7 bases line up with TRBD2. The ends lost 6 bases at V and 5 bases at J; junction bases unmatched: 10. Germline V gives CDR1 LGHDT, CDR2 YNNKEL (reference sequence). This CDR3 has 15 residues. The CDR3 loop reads CASRLSGPSNNEQFF. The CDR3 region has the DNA TGTGCCAGCAGACTTAGCGGGCCCAGCAACAATGAGCAGTTCTTC.

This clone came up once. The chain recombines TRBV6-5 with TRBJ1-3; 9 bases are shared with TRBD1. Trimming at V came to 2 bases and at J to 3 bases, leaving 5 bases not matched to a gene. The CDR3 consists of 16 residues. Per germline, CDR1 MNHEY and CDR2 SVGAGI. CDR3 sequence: CASSYRGTGSGNTIYF. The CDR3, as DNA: TGTGCCAGCAGTTACAGGGGGACAGGGAGTGGAAACACCATATATTTT.

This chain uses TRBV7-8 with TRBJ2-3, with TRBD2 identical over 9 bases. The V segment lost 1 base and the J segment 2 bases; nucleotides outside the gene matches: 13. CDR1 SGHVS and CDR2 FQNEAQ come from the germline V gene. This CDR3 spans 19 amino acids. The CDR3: CASSLGLAGRGGFTDTQYF. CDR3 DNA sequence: TGTGCCAGCAGCTTAGGTCTAGCGGGGCGAGGGGGCTTCACAGATACGCAGTATTTT.

The CDR3 bases are TGTGCCAGCATCGGAAATGTAGCGGGAGGTTACAATGAGCAGTTCTTC. Amino acid sequence: CASIGNVAGGYNEQFF. V is TRBV2 and J is TRBJ2-1, with 10 bases that match TRBD2. The CDR3 has 16 residues. Germline CDR1 reads SNHLY; CDR2 reads FYNNEI. Unmatched junction bases numbered 10, after V lost 7 bases and J lost 4 bases. The full variable domain, its missing parts supplied by reference TRBV2 and TRBJ2-1, is EPEVTQTPSHQVTQMGQEVILRCVPISNHLYFYWYRQILGQKVEFLVSFYNNEISEKSEIFDDQFSVERPDGSNFTLKIRSTKLEDSAMYFCASIGNVAGGYNEQFFGPGTRLTVL.

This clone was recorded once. Here the CDR3 reads CASSYPGTGGKYEQYF. CDR3 sequence (DNA): TGTGCCAGCAGTTACCCCGGGACAGGGGGCAAATACGAGCAGTACTTC. J is TRBJ2-7 and V is TRBV6-5; 12 bases map to TRBD1. The CDR3 is made up of 16 amino acids. Unmatched junction bases numbered 6, after V lost 2 bases and J lost 4 bases. The germline V gene encodes CDR1 MNHEY and CDR2 SVGAGI.

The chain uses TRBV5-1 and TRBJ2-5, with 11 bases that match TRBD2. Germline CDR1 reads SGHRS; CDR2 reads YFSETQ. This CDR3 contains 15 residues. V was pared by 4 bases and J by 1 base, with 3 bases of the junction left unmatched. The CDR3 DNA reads TGCGCCAGCAGCCGGGGACTAGCGGTCCAAGAGACCCAGTACTTC. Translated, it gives CASSRGLAVQETQYF.

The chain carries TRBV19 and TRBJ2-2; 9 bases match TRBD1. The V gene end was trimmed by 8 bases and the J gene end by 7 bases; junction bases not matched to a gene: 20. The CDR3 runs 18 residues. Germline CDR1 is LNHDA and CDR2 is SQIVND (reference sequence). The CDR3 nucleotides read TGTGCCAGTCGCCGGGGGAGTATGACAGGGGGATGGAACGGGGAGCTGTTTTTT. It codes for CASRRGSMTGGWNGELFF. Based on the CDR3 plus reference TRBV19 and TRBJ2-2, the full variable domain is DGGITQSPKYLFRKEGQNVTLSCEQNLNHDAMYWYRQDPGQGLRLIYYSQIVNDFQKGDIAEGYSVSREKKESFPLTVTSAQKNPTAFYLCASRRGSMTGGWNGELFFGEGSRLTVL.

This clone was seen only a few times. The CDR3 spells CASSFAVGQASLSPLHF. In DNA, the CDR3 is TGTGCCAGCAGCTTTGCAGTTGGACAGGCCTCACTTTCACCCCTCCACTTT. The V and J genes are TRBV12-1 and TRBJ1-6; the table assigns TRBD1, which was not confirmed against the DNA. TRBV12-1 is deemed a pseudogene. This CDR3 has 17 residues.

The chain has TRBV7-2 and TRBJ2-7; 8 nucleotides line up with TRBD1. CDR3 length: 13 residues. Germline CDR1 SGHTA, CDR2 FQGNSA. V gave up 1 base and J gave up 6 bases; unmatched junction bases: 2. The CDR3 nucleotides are TGTGCCAGCAGCTTAGGGGACAGGCCCGAGCAGTACTTC. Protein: CASSLGDRPEQYF. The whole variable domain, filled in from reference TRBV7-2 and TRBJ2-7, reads GAGVSQSPSNKVTEKGKDVELRCDPISGHTALYWYRQSLGQGLEFLIYFQGNSAPDKSGLPSDRFSAERTGGSVSTLTIQRTQQEDSAVYLCASSLGDRPEQYFGPGTRLTVT.

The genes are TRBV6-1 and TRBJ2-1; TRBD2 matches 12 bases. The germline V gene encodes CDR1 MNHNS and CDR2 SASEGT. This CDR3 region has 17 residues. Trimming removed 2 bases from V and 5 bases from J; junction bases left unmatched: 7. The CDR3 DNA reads TGTGCCAGCAGTGAACCGCTAGCGGGAGGGTTGCACAATGAGCAGTTCTTC. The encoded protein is CASSEPLAGGLHNEQFF.

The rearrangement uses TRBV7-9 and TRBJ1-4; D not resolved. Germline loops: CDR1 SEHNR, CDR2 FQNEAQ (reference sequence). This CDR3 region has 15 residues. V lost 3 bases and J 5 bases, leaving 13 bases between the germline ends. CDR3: CASSLSAGRNEKLFF. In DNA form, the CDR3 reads TGTGCCAGCAGCTTGTCCGCAGGCCGGAATGAAAAACTGTTTTTT.

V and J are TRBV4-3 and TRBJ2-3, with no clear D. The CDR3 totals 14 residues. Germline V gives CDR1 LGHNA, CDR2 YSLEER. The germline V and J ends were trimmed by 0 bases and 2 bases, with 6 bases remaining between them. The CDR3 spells CASSQDLHTDTQYF. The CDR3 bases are TGCGCCAGCAGCCAAGATTTACACACAGATACGCAGTATTTT.

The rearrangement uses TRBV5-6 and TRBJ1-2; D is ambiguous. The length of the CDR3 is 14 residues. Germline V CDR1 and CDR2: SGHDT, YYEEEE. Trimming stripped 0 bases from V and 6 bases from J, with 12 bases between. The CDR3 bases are TGTGCCAGCAGCTTGGATGCGGGTTGGCATGGCTACACCTTC. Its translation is CASSLDAGWHGYTF.